The 19 T cell receptor beta chains below were found in one sample sequenced in a study of T cells in Graves' hyperthyroidism and ophthalmopathy. The investigators amplified TCR beta CDR3 regions from RNA transcripts. HTBI primers were employed in a first-round RT-PCR of the TCR CDR3. MiXCR, applied by TCRdb to the multiplex PCR reads, yields one record per CDR3 protein. This repertoire shows 250,000 to 300,000 distinct CDR3 sequences, 17% found once; its top ten account for over 50%. The sequencing input was blood. Receptors were obtained from a woman aged 60-70 years with Graves' ophthalmopathy.

This clonotype was picked up many times. The CDR3 is CAISERPTGTPDTQYF. Here the CDR3 DNA reads TGTGCCATCAGTGAGCGTCCGACAGGGACTCCAGATACGCAGTATTTT. This chain uses TRBV10-3 with TRBJ2-3; tentative D call: TRBD1 (7 bases). Germline CDR1 ENHRY, CDR2 SYGVKD. CDR3 length equals 16 residues. With 2 bases removed from V and 4 bases from J, the gap between germline ends came to 16 bases.

This clonotype was seen a few times. This sequence joins TRBV6-1 and TRBJ1-2; D unclear. CDR3 size: 13 residues. V dropped 3 bases and J dropped 4 bases, with 9 bases sitting between them. CDR1 is MNHNS, CDR2 SASEGT, per germline. CDR3 nucleotide sequence: TGTGCCAGCAGTGATCTTTGGGGCTATGGCTACACCTTC. Residues: CASSDLWGYGYTF.

The chain couples TRBV6-1 to TRBJ2-3; D call uncertain. V lost 6 bases and J 1 base, leaving 11 bases between the germline ends. CDR1 and CDR2 from the germline V gene are MNHNS and SASEGT. CDR3 length: 14 residues. CDR3 amino acids: CASSRASRTDTQYF. DNA for the CDR3: TGTGCCAGCAGCCGCGCCAGCCGCACAGATACGCAGTATTTT.

This clonotype was seen ten or more times. The chain has TRBV5-1 and TRBJ1-2; 8 bases fit TRBD1. Unmatched junction bases numbered 1, after V lost 0 bases and J lost 3 bases. Germline V gene lookup returns CDR1 SGHRS and CDR2 YFSETQ. The CDR3 sequence is 14 residues long. CDR3: CASSLEGQDYGYTF. The CDR3 nucleotides read TGCGCCAGCAGCTTGGAGGGACAGGACTATGGCTACACCTTC.

This clonotype was picked up many times. This chain links TRBV7-8 with TRBJ2-7, with D unclear. Trimming removed 5 bases from V and 6 bases from J, with 11 bases in between. Per germline, CDR1 SGHVS and CDR2 FQNEAQ. The CDR3 contains 12 residues. The CDR3 sequence: CASSPVSIEQYF. CDR3 DNA: TGTGCCAGCAGCCCTGTTTCTATCGAGCAGTACTTC.

This clonotype has at least ten counts. The V call is TRBV28, the J call TRBJ1-2; D is perhaps TRBD1 (5 bases). Trimming cost V 2 bases and J 4 bases, with 5 bases left between them. This CDR3 has 12 residues. The germline gives CDR1 MDHEN, CDR2 SYDVKM. CDR3 in DNA: TGTGCCAGCAGTTTAAGGGGCTATGGCTACACCTTC. As protein: CASSLRGYGYTF.

On this clonotype: The junction departs from germline at one end; a sequencing error may be responsible. The V and J genes are TRBV18 and TRBJ2-5; D not certain. Germline lookup yields CDR1 KGHSH and CDR2 LQKENI. This CDR3 has 14 residues. CDR3 in amino acids: CASSPNQDQETQHF. The CDR3 DNA reads as TGTGCCAGCTCACCAAACCAGGATCAAGAGACCCAGCACTTC.

This clonotype was counted many times. The chain carries TRBV7-2 and TRBJ1-2, with 8 bases lining up with TRBD1. V shed 5 bases and J 0 bases; nucleotides not matched to a gene: 8. The CDR3 is 16 residues long. CDR1 and CDR2 (germline): SGHTA, FQGNSA. The CDR3 region has the DNA TGTGCCAGCAGCCCCTGGACAGGGTCAGCTAACTATGGCTACACCTTC. This translates into CASSPWTGSANYGYTF.

Of note for this clonotype: One base away lies a much larger clone, so this may be a sequencing read error. The gene calls are TRBV3-1 and TRBJ2-1; TRBD2 matches 8 bases. The CDR3 is 16 amino acids. From germline, CDR1 is LGHDT and CDR2 YNNKEL (reference sequence). V lost 3 bases, J lost 7 bases, and 11 bases stayed unmatched. The CDR3 loop is CASSQGPGGGLNEQFF. The CDR3 bases are TGTGCCAGCAGCCAGGGACCCGGGGGGGGATTGAATGAGCAGTTCTTC.

This clonotype was seen only a few times. The rearrangement links TRBV11-1 to TRBJ2-5; 7 bases map to TRBD1. This CDR3 spans 14 amino acids. Germline values: CDR1 SGHAT, CDR2 FQDESV (reference sequence). V lost 2 bases, J lost 5 bases, and 5 bases stayed unmatched. The CDR3 sequence: CASSLLRGPETQYF. Here the CDR3 DNA reads TGTGCCAGCAGCTTATTGAGGGGGCCGGAGACCCAGTACTTC.

The chain joins TRBV14 to TRBJ2-2, with D possibly matching TRBD2 (5 bases). The germline CDR1 and CDR2 sequences are SGHDN and FVKESK. V was trimmed by 2 bases and J by 4 bases, leaving 5 bases between them. The CDR3 is made up of 13 amino acids. The CDR3 nucleotides read TGTGCCAGCAGCCAACGGGGCACCGGGGAGCTGTTTTTT. Translation: CASSQRGTGELFF.

This clonotype was detected ten times or more. The chain has TRBV3-1 and TRBJ2-1, with TRBD2 matching over 11 bases. Germline CDR1 LGHDT, CDR2 YNNKEL (reference sequence). The CDR3 length is 15 residues. V shed 8 bases, J shed 5 bases, and the junction held 8 bases outside the gene matches. The CDR3 nucleotides read TGTGCCAGCTGTCCGACTAGCGGGGTAAACAATGAGCAGTTCTTC. It specifies CASCPTSGVNNEQFF.

There are many counts of this clonotype. The chain is built from TRBV4-2 and TRBJ1-5, with D perhaps matching TRBD1 (5 bases). Germline CDR1 and CDR2: LGHNA and YNFKEQ. The CDR3 is made up of 16 amino acids. The germline V and J ends were trimmed by 1 base and 1 base, with 11 bases remaining between them. The CDR3 DNA is TGTGCCAGCAGCCAAGCACTTGAGGGGAGCAATCAGCCCCAGCATTTT. Residues: CASSQALEGSNQPQHF.

The chain employs TRBV12-5 and TRBJ2-7, with D unclear. With 3 bases removed from V and 3 bases from J, the gap between germline ends came to 0 bases. Germline-derived CDR1 and CDR2 are LGHNT and FRNRAP. The CDR3 runs to 10 residues. The CDR3 spells CASGFYEQYF. CDR3 DNA: TGTGCTAGTGGTTTCTACGAGCAGTACTTC.

The chain recombines TRBV13 with TRBJ1-6, with 8 bases that match TRBD1. This CDR3 spans 16 amino acids. The germline gives CDR1 PRHDT, CDR2 FYEKMQ (reference sequence). V lost 2 bases, J lost 0 bases, and 0 bases stayed unmatched. CDR3 loop: CASSLTGGSYNSPLHF. DNA for the CDR3: TGTGCCAGCAGCTTAACAGGGGGCTCCTATAATTCACCCCTCCACTTT.

This clonotype was counted ten times or more. The chain carries TRBV7-2 and TRBJ1-4; D remains unclear. CDR1 and CDR2 (germline): SGHTA, FQGNSA. CDR3 length equals 18 residues. V shed 2 bases and J shed 1 base, with 17 bases lying between them. CDR3 DNA sequence: TGTGCCAGCAGCTTATTCGGGCGGACCTTAGGAACTAATGAAAAACTGTTTTTT. It yields the protein CASSLFGRTLGTNEKLFF.

This clonotype was recorded many times. This chain links TRBV10-3 with TRBJ1-1; D ambiguous. With 2 bases removed from V and 1 base from J, the gap between germline ends came to 8 bases. The CDR3 extends over 14 amino acids. CDR1 is ENHRY and CDR2 is SYGVKD in the germline V gene. CDR3 DNA sequence: TGTGCCATCAGTGAGGCAAGAAAGAACACTGAAGCTTTCTTT. Translated, it gives CAISEARKNTEAFF.

This clonotype was detected only a few times. The V call is TRBV4-1, the J call TRBJ1-5; possibly TRBD1 for D (6 bases). The CDR3 is 15 residues long. Trimming removed 1 base at V and 9 bases at J, with 16 bases between. Looked up from germline, CDR1 is MGHRA and CDR2 is YSYEKL. CDR3: CASSQAETGGTPQHF. The CDR3 DNA reads as TGCGCCAGCAGCCAAGCAGAGACAGGAGGAACGCCCCAGCATTTT.

The chain joins TRBV2 to TRBJ2-7; 12 bases agree with TRBD2. CDR3 length: 17 amino acids. Germline V gene data show CDR1 as SNHLY and CDR2 as FYNNEI. Trimming cost V 3 bases and J 6 bases; bases outside gene matches: 12. Here the CDR3 reads CASSDGVASGRDGEQYF. The CDR3 DNA reads as TGTGCCAGCAGTGACGGCGTGGCTAGCGGGAGGGACGGCGAGCAGTACTTC.